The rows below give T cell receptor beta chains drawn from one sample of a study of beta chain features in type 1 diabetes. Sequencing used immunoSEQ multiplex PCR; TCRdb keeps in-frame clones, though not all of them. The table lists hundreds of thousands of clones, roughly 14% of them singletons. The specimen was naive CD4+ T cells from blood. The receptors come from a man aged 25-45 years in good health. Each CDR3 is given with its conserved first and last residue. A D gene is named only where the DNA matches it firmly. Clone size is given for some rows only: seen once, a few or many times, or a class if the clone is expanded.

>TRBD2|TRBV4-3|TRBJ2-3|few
TGCGCCAGCAGCCAAGACGCGGGACTAGCGCCAGATACGCAGTATTTT
CASSQDAGLAPDTQYF
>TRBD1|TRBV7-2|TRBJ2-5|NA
TGTGCCAGCAGCTCAGGACAGGGGAGGTTCGAGACCCAGTACTTC
CASSSGQGRFETQYF
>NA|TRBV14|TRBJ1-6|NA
TGTGCCAGCAGCCAAGATTTTGTCTCACCCCTCCACTTT
CASSQDFVSPLHF
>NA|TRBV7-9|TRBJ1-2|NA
TGTGCCAGCAGCTTCGCTTCGGACGGACATGGCTACACCTTC
CASSFASDGHGYTF
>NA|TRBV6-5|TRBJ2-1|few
TGTGCCAGCACCGCGACTAGATATGAGCAGTTCTTC
CASTATRYEQFF
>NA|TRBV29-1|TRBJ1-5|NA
TGCAGCGCGGGGTGGGGAGCTGATCAGCCCCAGCATTTT
CSAGWGADQPQHF
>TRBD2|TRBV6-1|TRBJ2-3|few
TGTGCCAGCAGTGACGATCCACTAGCGGGGGGCACAGATACGCAGTATTTT
CASSDDPLAGGTDTQYF
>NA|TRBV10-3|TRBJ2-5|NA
TGTGCCATCAGTGAGATAGCGCGGCAAGAGACCCAGTACTTC
CAISEIARQETQYF
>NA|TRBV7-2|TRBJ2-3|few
TGTGCCAGCAGCCCGGGCCCAGGGGGCACAGATACGCAGTATTTT
CASSPGPGGTDTQYF
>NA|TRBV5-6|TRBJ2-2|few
TGTGCCAGCAGAGGACAGAACACCGGGGAGCTGTTTTTT
CASRGQNTGELFF
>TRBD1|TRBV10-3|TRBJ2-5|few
TGTGCCATCAGTGAGTCGATTCAAGGGGGCCGGGAGACCCAGTACTTC
CAISESIQGGRETQYF
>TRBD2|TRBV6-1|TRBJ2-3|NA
TGTGCCAGCAGGAAACTAGCGGGCCCAGATACGCAGTATTTT
CASRKLAGPDTQYF
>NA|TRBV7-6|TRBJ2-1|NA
TGTGCCAGCAGCTTAGCGCGGGCCTCCTACGCGTTCTTC
CASSLARASYAFF
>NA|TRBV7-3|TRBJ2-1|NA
TGTGCCAGCAGCTCCGGACAGCTCGGCAATGAGCAGTTCTTC
CASSSGQLGNEQFF